Reported below is one T cell receptor beta chain. This entry is derived from a study of monozygotic twins with inflammatory bowel disease. TCRdb re-analyzed the 5' RACE reads; it lists each CDR3 protein once, without DNA. This sample contains approximately 330,000 distinct CDR3 sequences. Germline assignment: CDR1 SGHAT and CDR2 FQDESV (reference sequence). This CDR3 has 19 amino acids. The authors isolated total RNA from whole blood without sorting T cells. The sequence was obtained from a human donor with ulcerative colitis or Crohn's disease, or a healthy co-twin of an affected twin (not recorded which). V gene TRBV11-1 combines with J gene TRBJ2-1; TCRdb designates TRBD2, a call that cannot be tested without DNA. Sequencing input: blood. The chain's CDR3 is CASSPSGGDSFSSYNEQFF. Full variable domain (remainder filled in from reference TRBV11-1 and TRBJ2-1): EAEVAQSPRYKITEKSQAVAFWCDPISGHATLYWYRQILGQGPELLVQFQDESVVDDSQLPKDRFSAERLKGVDSTLKIQPAELGDSAMYLCASSPSGGDSFSSYNEQFFGPGTRLTVL.